This T cell receptor beta chain emerged from a study of CD8 T cells in Susac syndrome (dated by TCRdb to the late 2010s). In the study overall: Repertoire sequencing was used to test whether CD8+ T cell activation and differentiation in Susac syndrome was antigen driven. The study compared CD8+ T cell repertoire clonality among 12 healthy donors, roughly 14 Susac syndrome patients and roughly 16 multiple sclerosis patients.

Cut back by 2 bases and 3 bases, the V and J ends lie 1 base apart. The CDR3 has 10 amino acids, counting the end cysteine and phenylalanine. This entry keeps only the CDR3 DNA: 30 bases, framed from base 1. CDR1 and CDR2, looked up from the germline V gene, are SQVTM and ANQGSEA. RNA was extracted with the RNeasy kit and about 0.5 to 1 ug was reverse transcribed using random hexamers. TCR beta CDR3 regions were amplified with the immunoSEQ multiplex PCR assay covering 54 Vbeta and 13 Jbeta segments. Bias from PCR amplification was corrected by using a synthetic template baseline for primer optimization and for computational correction. The original methods were these. Reads were assigned to V, D and J genes according to IMGT and analyzed in immunoSEQ Analyzer, with only productive sequences retained. To calculate clonality, Shannon entropy was normalized by log2 of the number of productive unique sequences and then subtracted from one. Public and private clones were assessed among the 100 most prevalent clones of each patient and control. Clones were defined as Susac-specific when absent from the healthy and MS cohorts, from approximately 1,100 published viral clones and from other ImmuneACCESS disease sequences. Clones were called with MiXCR by TCRdb after fastp trimmed the public reads at Q25, and only in-frame beta chains were retained. Rows merge per CDR3 protein into single entries with the most common DNA and genes. The V and J calls shown here were made by TCRdb, not taken from the authors' results. Here the sample has some 120,000 distinct CDR3 sequences; 85% to 95% occur a single time. Approximately 0.29% of the sample is taken by the ten largest.

Comments on this clonotype: Its specific antigen is unknown. Per-base qualities were not stored, and no clone one base away is much larger.

Paper-wide results and their limitations: The number of individuals in the TCR sequencing and HLA analysis was recognized as being relatively small.

Peripheral blood CD8+ and CD4+ T cells from healthy donors, Susac syndrome patients and multiple sclerosis patients were profiled using high-throughput TCR beta sequencing. Treatment-naive patients with stable or active relapsing-remitting disease fulfilling revised McDonald criteria were used as multiple sclerosis controls. Bulk CD8+ and CD4+ T cells were purified by magnetic negative isolation, while CD8+ TEMRA cells were enriched using FACS. Blood was collected in EDTA tubes and processed within 24 hours, with PBMCs isolated through density gradient centrifugation. PBMCs destined for TCR sequencing were cryopreserved in liquid nitrogen and later thawed in a 37 °C water bath. Purity of sorted or isolated CD4+, CD8+ and CD8+ TEMRA cells was at least 90%.

The source of this sequence is a human donor with multiple sclerosis. The specimen sequenced was CD8+ T cells from PBMCs. The rearrangement combines TRBV29-1 with TRBJ2-5, with the D segment identity uncertain. This receptor carries the CDR3 CSVEKETQYF. The base sequence is TGCAGCGTTGAAAAAGAGACCCAGTACTTC.